This T cell receptor (beta chain) emerged from a study of blood T cell repertoires in COVID-19. For the study at large: The United States, Italy and Spain provided the acute and convalescent COVID-19 samples. The cDNA or gDNA used as material had been derived from T cells, B-cell-depleted T cells, or PBMCs.

In the source study's methods: Researchers report that nucleated cell counts were estimated from reference gene primer amplification. Profiled with immunoSEQ multiplex PCR; TCRdb holds only in-frame clones, not every one. V and J calls and clone size are as listed in that table; D and trimming were resolved from the DNA. Of 150,000 to 200,000 clones in the sample, approximately 89% were seen once. This CDR3 contains 13 residues. Deletions cut 7 bases from V and 0 bases from J, with 10 bases between. In germline, CDR1 is SGHRS, CDR2 YFSETQ. The chain recombines TRBV5-1 with TRBJ1-1, with a weak D call TRBD1 (6 bases). Sequenced sample: peripheral blood. The sequence was obtained from a woman aged 55-75 years with acute or convalescent COVID-19. CDR3 sequence: CASGDRLNTEAFF. Here the CDR3 DNA reads TGCGCCAGCGGAGACAGGCTGAACACTGAAGCTTTCTTT.